Following are 28 T cell receptor beta chains from one sample sequenced in a study of spatial heterogeneity in lung cancer (dated by TCRdb to about 2019). Their recognized antigens are unknown. Libraries were made using 5' RACE. The instrument was a NextSeq 500. TCRdb's own reprocessing of the public reads used fastp at Q25 and MiXCR and kept productive beta chains. Each record represents a unique CDR3 protein, reported with the most common genes and DNA among its rows. The sample table contains 23,000 or so distinct CDR3 sequences; only one count was recorded for about 6% of them. Of the sample, under 13% falls within the top ten clones. The sample's time point label is to be understood as: sample taken at primary tumor resection. Broad study findings and their caveats: The number of expanded intratumoral alpha and beta TCRs correlated with the tumor nonsynonymous mutation count.

The sample in question was lung tumor tissue, obtained at surgery. The origin of the receptors is a male donor with early-stage non-small cell lung cancer.

This clonotype was seen many times. V gene TRBV2 combines with J gene TRBJ1-4; D unresolved. This CDR3 is 10 amino acids long. Germline loops: CDR1 SNHLY, CDR2 FYNNEI. Trimming cost V 8 bases and J 4 bases, with 2 bases left between them. DNA of the CDR3: TGTGCCAGCTTTAATGAAAAACTGTTTTTT. This encodes CASFNEKLFF.

This clonotype was seen only a few times. The gene calls are TRBV6-5 and TRBJ2-2; 9 nucleotides align to TRBD2. The CDR3 is 17 residues long. The J segment lost 1 base and the V segment lost 0 bases, leaving 3 bases of the junction unmatched. The V gene's germline CDR1 is MNHEY and CDR2 SVGAGI. For the CDR3, the DNA is TGTGCCAGCAGTTACTCCAGACTAGCGGTGAACACCGGGGAGCTGTTTTTT. Amino acid sequence: CASSYSRLAVNTGELFF.

This clonotype has a handful of counts. The chain combines TRBV5-6 with TRBJ2-3; D is undetermined. From germline, CDR1 is SGHDT and CDR2 YYEEEE. Trimming took off 7 bases at V and 1 base at J, with 16 bases between the two ends. The CDR3 extends over 15 amino acids. The DNA of the CDR3 is TGTGCCAGCCGGGCGGACGGATTTCGCACAGATACGCAGTATTTT. Translation gives CASRADGFRTDTQYF.

This clonotype was detected many times. CDR3 nucleotide sequence: TGTGCCAGCAGTTTAACAGGGCACAGGTCACCCCTCCACTTT. Translated, it gives CASSLTGHRSPLHF. The rearrangement uses TRBV12-3 or TRBV12-4 and TRBJ1-6; D is possibly TRBD1 (6 bases). The CDR3 is 14 amino acids. Trimming shortened V by 2 bases and J by 10 bases, and 12 bases separated the two germline ends.

At least ten counts were recorded for this clonotype. The chain recombines TRBV28 with TRBJ2-7; no firm D call. Germline loops: CDR1 MDHEN, CDR2 SYDVKM. The CDR3 loop spans 13 amino acids. V gave up 2 bases and J gave up 4 bases, with 9 bases separating them. This CDR3 is CASSLERRYEQYF. CDR3 sequence (DNA): TGTGCCAGCAGTTTAGAACGCAGATACGAGCAGTACTTC.

This clonotype came up a few times. The CDR3 spells CASSLGPPNEQFF. The CDR3, as DNA: TGTGCCAGCAGCTTAGGTCCGCCCAATGAGCAGTTCTTC. J is TRBJ2-1 and V is TRBV7-2; no clear D. V was trimmed by 1 base and J by 6 bases, leaving 7 bases between them. Germline loops: CDR1 SGHTA, CDR2 FQGNSA. The CDR3 has 13 residues.

This clonotype was recorded many times. The chain is built from TRBV9 and TRBJ2-7; perhaps TRBD2 as D (6 bases). The length of the CDR3 is 17 residues. V lost 3 bases to trimming and J lost 3 bases, with 22 bases between them. CDR1 and CDR2 from the germline V gene are SGDLS and YYNGEE. The CDR3 here is CASSDTSPRGLYYEQYF. CDR3 DNA: TGTGCCAGCAGCGACACAAGCCCGCGGGGCCTCTACTACGAGCAGTACTTC.

Many counts were recorded for this clonotype. The chain carries TRBV6-2 or TRBV6-3 and TRBJ2-3; TRBD1 is a possible D gene (5 bases). The CDR3 has 12 residues. The germline CDR1 and CDR2 sequences are MNHEY and SVGEGT. Trimming removed 2 bases from V and 7 bases from J, with 7 bases in between. Written as DNA, the CDR3 is TGTGCCAGCAGTTACGGGGCAAATACGCAGTATTTT. It codes for CASSYGANTQYF.

This clonotype was seen at least ten times. The genes are TRBV7-9 and TRBJ2-1, with 9 positions matching TRBD2. This CDR3 is built from 14 residues. Losses at the gene ends were 10 bases for V and 6 bases for J; bases not matched to a gene: 10. Germline assignment: CDR1 SEHNR and CDR2 FQNEAQ (reference sequence). In DNA form, the CDR3 reads TGTGCCATCGAGAGTTTAGCGGGAGTCAATGAGCAGTTCTTC. Translation: CAIESLAGVNEQFF. The complete variable domain, with remaining parts taken from reference TRBV7-9 and TRBJ2-1, reads DTGVSQNPRHKITKRGQNVTFRCDPISEHNRLYWYRQTLGQGPEFLTYFQNEAQLEKSRLLSDRFSAERPKGSFSTLEIQRTEQGDSAMYLCAIESLAGVNEQFFGPGTRLTVL.

This clonotype was counted ten times or more. The rearrangement joins TRBV7-2 to TRBJ1-1, with D possibly matching TRBD1 (6 bases). V shed 5 bases and J shed 1 base, with 8 bases lying between them. Looked up from germline, CDR1 is SGHTA and CDR2 is FQGNSA. The CDR3 extends over 13 amino acids. The CDR3 DNA sequence: TGTGCCAGCAGCCGGGGACAGAACACTGAAGCTTTCTTT. The encoded protein is CASSRGQNTEAFF.

J is TRBJ1-6 and V is TRBV20-1; D is possibly TRBD1 (5 bases). Deletions cut 0 bases from V and 9 bases from J, with 15 bases between. This CDR3 is built from 15 residues. Looked up from germline, CDR1 is DFQATT and CDR2 is SNEGSKA (reference sequence). The CDR3 DNA follows: TGCAGTGCTAGAGACCCTGCGGGAAGGGGTTCACCCCTCCACTTT. Its protein is CSARDPAGRGSPLHF.

This clonotype was detected ten times or more. The chain links TRBV10-3 to TRBJ2-5, with TRBD2 matching 12 bases. Losses at the gene ends were 6 bases for V and 5 bases for J; bases not matched to a gene: 13. The CDR3 has 17 amino acids. Germline values: CDR1 ENHRY, CDR2 SYGVKD. The CDR3 region has the DNA TGTGCCATCAGCCCACGGTCGACTAGCGGGAGTCAGGAGACCCAGTACTTC. This codes for CAISPRSTSGSQETQYF.

About this clonotype itself: One end of the junction is discordant with germline, which a read error may explain. This sequence joins TRBV27 and TRBJ1-5, with unresolved D. Germline V gives CDR1 MNHEY, CDR2 SMNVEV (reference sequence). CDR3 length equals 13 residues. The DNA for the CDR3 is TGTGCCAGCAGTTTATCATCCCTTCAGCCCCGGCATTTT. Protein: CASSLSSLQPRHF.

Ten or more counts support this clonotype. The V call is TRBV3-1, the J call TRBJ1-1; weak D call: TRBD1 (6 bases). This CDR3 comprises 13 residues. Trimming stripped 3 bases from V and 4 bases from J, with 9 bases between. Germline V gene data show CDR1 as LGHDT and CDR2 as YNNKEL (reference sequence). The CDR3 DNA follows: TGTGCCAGCAGCCAGAAACAGGGCACTGAAGCTTTCTTT. Protein: CASSQKQGTEAFF.

This clonotype has a count of ten or more. This rearrangement joins TRBV4-2 to TRBJ2-1, with 12 bases fitting TRBD2. Trimming removed 4 bases from V and 4 bases from J; junction bases left unmatched: 5. The CDR3 has 16 residues. The germline V gene has CDR1 LGHNA and CDR2 YNFKEQ. The CDR3 coding sequence is TGTGCCAGCAGCCTGGAGACTAGCGGGGGATACAATGAGCAGTTCTTC. Translating gives CASSLETSGGYNEQFF.

This clonotype was observed many times. The V and J genes are TRBV20-1 and TRBJ1-1; 8 bases line up with TRBD1. This CDR3 contains 14 residues. Germline CDR1 is DFQATT and CDR2 is SNEGSKA (reference sequence). With V trimmed by 5 bases and J by 4 bases, 9 bases remained unmatched. The CDR3 sequence is CSAPNTGGLTEAFF. CDR3 bases: TGCAGTGCTCCCAATACAGGGGGTCTCACTGAAGCTTTCTTT.

This clonotype has ten or more counts. This CDR3 is CASSQGGLHGYTF. The CDR3, as DNA: TGTGCCAGCAGCCAGGGGGGCCTTCATGGCTACACCTTC. The rearrangement joins TRBV7-2 to TRBJ1-2; TRBD1 matches 7 bases. The CDR3 has 13 residues. V was clipped by 5 bases and J by 6 bases; unmatched bases: 6. Germline V gene lookup returns CDR1 SGHTA and CDR2 FQGNSA.

This clonotype came up many times. In DNA, the CDR3 is TGTGCCAGCAGTTTTTGGCGGGGGGGCTTAGATGAGCAGTTCTTC. Amino acid sequence: CASSFWRGGLDEQFF. V usage is TRBV12-3 or TRBV12-4 and J usage is TRBJ2-1, with 9 bases aligning to TRBD2. This CDR3 is 15 amino acids long. The junction had 8 bases not matched to a gene; V was cut back by 3 bases and J by 8 bases.

This clonotype has at least ten counts. This chain joins TRBV18 and TRBJ2-7; no firm D call. Germline CDR1 KGHSH, CDR2 LQKENI. The CDR3 sequence is 12 residues long. Trimming cost V 0 bases and J 7 bases, with 7 bases left between them. The CDR3 nucleotides are TGTGCCAGCTCACCACCCGACGGGGAGCAGTACTTC. Its translation: CASSPPDGEQYF. The full variable domain, its missing parts supplied by reference TRBV18 and TRBJ2-7, is NAGVMQNPRHLVRRRGQEARLRCSPMKGHSHVYWYRQLPEEGLKFMVYLQKENIIDESGMPKERFSAEFPKEGPSILRIQQVVRGDSAAYFCASSPPDGEQYFGPGTRLTVT.

The table lists this clonotype with many counts. The chain couples TRBV7-8 to TRBJ1-1; D may be TRBD1 (5 bases). Germline V lookup: CDR1 SGHVS, CDR2 FQNEAQ. Deletions cut 0 bases from V and 6 bases from J, with 5 bases between. The CDR3 length is 12 residues. The CDR3 DNA follows: TGTGCCAGCAGCTTAGCGGGGGCTGAAGCTTTCTTT. Protein product: CASSLAGAEAFF.

This clonotype was counted ten times or more. CDR3 DNA: TGTGCCAGCAGCTTGGACCCTACTAGCGCCGAGCAGTTCTTC. It encodes CASSLDPTSAEQFF. V gene TRBV5-6 combines with J gene TRBJ2-1, with 7 bases matching TRBD2. V lost 0 bases, J lost 10 bases, and 7 bases stayed unmatched. CDR1 and CDR2 from the germline V gene are SGHDT and YYEEEE. The CDR3 loop spans 14 amino acids.

The chain links TRBV27 to TRBJ2-3; no firm D call. Germline V lookup: CDR1 MNHEY, CDR2 SMNVEV (reference sequence). V was cut by 10 bases and J by 0 bases, with 8 bases left in between. The CDR3 has 12 amino acids. The CDR3 region has the DNA TGTGCCACTCCCAGCAGCACAGATACGCAGTATTTT. Its translation: CATPSSTDTQYF.

The rearrangement joins TRBV30 to TRBJ2-3; D unclear. Trimming removed 3 bases at V and 0 bases at J, with 7 bases between. Germline CDR1 reads GTSNPN; CDR2 reads SVGIG (reference sequence). The CDR3 is 13 residues long. CDR3 bases: TGTGCCTGGAGCGAGACTAGCACAGATACGCAGTATTTT. Protein product: CAWSETSTDTQYF.

The chain carries TRBV7-2 and TRBJ2-5, with D perhaps TRBD2 (7 bases). This CDR3 is 18 amino acids long. Trimming took 5 bases from V and 0 from J, leaving 22 bases between them. Germline values: CDR1 SGHTA, CDR2 FQGNSA. CDR3 DNA: TGTGCCAGCAGCGCGTGGGTGGCTAGCGGACAGTACCAAGAGACCCAGTACTTC. It yields the protein CASSAWVASGQYQETQYF.

This clonotype showed up many times. The CDR3 reads CASSRTVGSGNTIYF. The CDR3 region has the DNA TGTGCCAGCAGCAGAACCGTCGGCTCTGGAAACACCATATATTTT. The chain employs TRBV12-3 or TRBV12-4 and TRBJ1-3, with D uncertain. Trimming pared 6 bases from V and 0 bases from J, leaving 12 bases between. This CDR3 has 15 amino acids.

This clonotype was observed at least ten times. The CDR3 region is CAISEGEYEQYF. The DNA of the CDR3 is TGTGCCATCAGTGAGGGGGAGTACGAGCAGTACTTC. V gene TRBV10-3 combines with J gene TRBJ2-7; D may be TRBD2 (5 bases). There are 12 residues in the CDR3. The germline CDR1 and CDR2 sequences are ENHRY and SYGVKD. Trimming removed 2 bases at V and 4 bases at J, with 6 bases between.

Of note for this clonotype: One junction end does not reproduce the germline sequence, and a read error may be involved. V usage is TRBV7-7 and J usage is TRBJ2-5; perhaps TRBD1 as D (5 bases). This CDR3 spans 14 amino acids. Germline values: CDR1 SSHAT, CDR2 FNYEAQ (reference sequence). CDR3 nucleotides: TGTGCTAGCAGCTTAGGGGTCGGAACAGAGACCCAGTACTTC. Protein: CASSLGVGTETQYF.

This rearrangement joins TRBV13 to TRBJ1-3, with a tentative D call TRBD1 (6 bases). The germline V and J ends were trimmed by 3 bases and 1 base, with 10 bases remaining between them. This CDR3 is 15 amino acids long. CDR1 is PRHDT, CDR2 FYEKMQ, per germline (reference sequence). The CDR3 nucleotides are TGTGCCAGCAGCTTCCACAGGGCTTCTGGAAACACCATATATTTT. Encoded protein: CASSFHRASGNTIYF.